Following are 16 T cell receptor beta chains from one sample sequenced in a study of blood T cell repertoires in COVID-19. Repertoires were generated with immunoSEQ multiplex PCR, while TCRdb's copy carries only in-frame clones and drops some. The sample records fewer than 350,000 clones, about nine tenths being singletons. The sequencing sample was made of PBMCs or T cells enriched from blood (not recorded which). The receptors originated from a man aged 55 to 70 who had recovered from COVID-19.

CDR3 in DNA: TGTGCCAGTAGTATAGGGTCGGGACGACTGGGACAAGGGGGGGAGCTGTTTTTT. Amino acids: CASSIGSGRLGQGGELFF. The chain recombines TRBV19 with TRBJ2-2; D is perhaps TRBD1 (6 bases). V was pared by 1 base and J by 8 bases, with 23 bases between. Germline CDR1 is LNHDA and CDR2 is SQIVND (reference sequence). The CDR3 loop spans 18 amino acids. Filled out from reference TRBV19 and TRBJ2-2, the complete variable domain reads DGGITQSPKYLFRKEGQNVTLSCEQNLNHDAMYWYRQDPGQGLRLIYYSQIVNDFQKGDIAEGYSVSREKKESFPLTVTSAQKNPTAFYLCASSIGSGRLGQGGELFFGEGSRLTVL.

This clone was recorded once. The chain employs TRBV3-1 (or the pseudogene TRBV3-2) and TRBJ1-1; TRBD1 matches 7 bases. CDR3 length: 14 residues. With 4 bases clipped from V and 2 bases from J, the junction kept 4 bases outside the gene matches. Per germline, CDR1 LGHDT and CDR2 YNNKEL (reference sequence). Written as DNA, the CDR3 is TGTGCCAGCAGCCGACAGGGTTTTAACACTGAAGCTTTCTTT. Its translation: CASSRQGFNTEAFF.

CDR3 nucleotides: TGTGCCAGCAGCCTCGACAGGGGGCGTGAAGCTTTCTTT. Translation gives CASSLDRGREAFF. The chain recombines TRBV6-6 with TRBJ1-1; the match to TRBD1 covers 10 bases. Looked up from germline, CDR1 is MNHNY and CDR2 is SVGAGI (reference sequence). CDR3 length: 13 residues. Trimming cost V 6 bases and J 7 bases; bases outside gene matches: 5.

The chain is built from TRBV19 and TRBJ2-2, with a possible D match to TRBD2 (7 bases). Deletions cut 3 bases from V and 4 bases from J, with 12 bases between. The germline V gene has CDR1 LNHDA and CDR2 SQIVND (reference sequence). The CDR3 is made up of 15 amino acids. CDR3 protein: CASSIPGGVTGELFF. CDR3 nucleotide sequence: TGTGCCAGTAGTATCCCGGGGGGCGTCACCGGGGAGCTGTTTTTT.

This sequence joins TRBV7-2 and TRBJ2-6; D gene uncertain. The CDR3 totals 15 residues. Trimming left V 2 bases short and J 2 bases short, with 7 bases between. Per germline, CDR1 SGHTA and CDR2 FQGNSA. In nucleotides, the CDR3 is TGTGCCAGCAGCTTATTTTCAGCTGGGGCCAACGTCCTGACTTTC. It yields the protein CASSLFSAGANVLTF.

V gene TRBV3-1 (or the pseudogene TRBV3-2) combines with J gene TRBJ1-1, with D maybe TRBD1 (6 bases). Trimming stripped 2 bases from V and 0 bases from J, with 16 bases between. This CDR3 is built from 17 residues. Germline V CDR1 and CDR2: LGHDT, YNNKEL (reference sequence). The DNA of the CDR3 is TGTGCCAGCAGCCAATGGGAGGGGGGACGGATGAACACTGAAGCTTTCTTT. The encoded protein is CASSQWEGGRMNTEAFF.

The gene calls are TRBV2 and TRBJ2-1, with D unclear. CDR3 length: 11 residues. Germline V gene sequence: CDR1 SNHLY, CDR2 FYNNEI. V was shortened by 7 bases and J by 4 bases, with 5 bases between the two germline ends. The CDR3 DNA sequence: TGTGCCAGCACAGTTTACAATGAGCAGTTCTTC. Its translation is CASTVYNEQFF. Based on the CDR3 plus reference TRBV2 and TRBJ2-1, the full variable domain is EPEVTQTPSHQVTQMGQEVILRCVPISNHLYFYWYRQILGQKVEFLVSFYNNEISEKSEIFDDQFSVERPDGSNFTLKIRSTKLEDSAMYFCASTVYNEQFFGPGTRLTVL.

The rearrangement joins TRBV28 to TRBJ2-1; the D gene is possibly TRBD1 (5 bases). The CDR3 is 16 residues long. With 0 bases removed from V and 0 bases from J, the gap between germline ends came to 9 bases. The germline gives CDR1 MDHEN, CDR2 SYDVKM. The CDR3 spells CASSLWAGSSYNEQFF. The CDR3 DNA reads TGTGCCAGCAGTTTATGGGCAGGGTCCTCCTACAATGAGCAGTTCTTC.

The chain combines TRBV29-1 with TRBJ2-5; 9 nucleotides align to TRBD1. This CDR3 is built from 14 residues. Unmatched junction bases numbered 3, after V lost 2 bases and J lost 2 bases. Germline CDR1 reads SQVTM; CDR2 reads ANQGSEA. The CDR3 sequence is CSVERGQGQETQYF. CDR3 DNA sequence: TGCAGCGTTGAACGGGGACAGGGACAAGAGACCCAGTACTTC.

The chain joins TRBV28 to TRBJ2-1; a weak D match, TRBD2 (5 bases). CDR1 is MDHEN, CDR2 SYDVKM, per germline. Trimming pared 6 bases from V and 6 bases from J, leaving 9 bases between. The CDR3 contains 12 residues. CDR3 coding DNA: TGTGCCAGCAGCCTAACTAGCAATGAGCAGTTCTTC. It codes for CASSLTSNEQFF.

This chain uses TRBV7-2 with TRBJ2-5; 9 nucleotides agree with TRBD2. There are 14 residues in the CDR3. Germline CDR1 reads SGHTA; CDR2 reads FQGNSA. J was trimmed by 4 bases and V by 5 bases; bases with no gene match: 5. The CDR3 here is CASSPSGIPETQYF. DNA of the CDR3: TGTGCCAGCAGCCCTAGCGGGATTCCAGAGACCCAGTACTTC.

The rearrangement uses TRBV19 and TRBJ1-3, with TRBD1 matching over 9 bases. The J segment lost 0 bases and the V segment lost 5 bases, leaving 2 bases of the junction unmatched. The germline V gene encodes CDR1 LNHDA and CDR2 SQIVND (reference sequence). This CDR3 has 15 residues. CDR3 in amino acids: CASSPGQGSGNTIYF. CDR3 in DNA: TGTGCCAGTAGTCCGGGACAGGGCTCTGGAAACACCATATATTTT.

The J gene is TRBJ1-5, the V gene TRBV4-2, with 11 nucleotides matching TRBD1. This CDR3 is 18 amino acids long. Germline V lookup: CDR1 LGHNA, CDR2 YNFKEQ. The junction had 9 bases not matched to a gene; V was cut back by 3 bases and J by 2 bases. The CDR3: CASSQRTGGEGGNQPQHF. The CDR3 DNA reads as TGTGCCAGCAGCCAGAGGACAGGGGGCGAAGGGGGCAATCAGCCCCAGCATTTT.

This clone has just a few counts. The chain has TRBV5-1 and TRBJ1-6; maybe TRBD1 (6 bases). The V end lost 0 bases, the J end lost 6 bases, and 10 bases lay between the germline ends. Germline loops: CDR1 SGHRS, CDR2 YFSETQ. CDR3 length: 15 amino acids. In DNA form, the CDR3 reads TGCGCCAGCAGCTTGGATCCAGGGGCTAATTCACCCCTCCACTTT. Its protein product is CASSLDPGANSPLHF.

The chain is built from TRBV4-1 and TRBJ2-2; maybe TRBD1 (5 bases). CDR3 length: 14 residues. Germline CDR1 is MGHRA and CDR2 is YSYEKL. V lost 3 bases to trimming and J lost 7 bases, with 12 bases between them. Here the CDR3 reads CASSQGDSIGELFF. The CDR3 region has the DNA TGCGCCAGCAGCCAGGGTGACAGTATCGGGGAGCTGTTTTTT.

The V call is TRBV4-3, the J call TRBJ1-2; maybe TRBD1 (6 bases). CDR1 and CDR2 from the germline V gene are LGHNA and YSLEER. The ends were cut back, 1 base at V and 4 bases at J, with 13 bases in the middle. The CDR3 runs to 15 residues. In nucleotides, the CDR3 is TGCGCCAGCAGCCAAGTTTTACAGGGCAGCTATGGCTACACCTTC. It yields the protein CASSQVLQGSYGYTF.